The next 10 T cell receptor beta chains were all read from a single sample in a study of CD8 T cells in ankylosing spondylitis. From the 5' RACE reads, TCRdb called clonotypes with MiXCR, one entry per CDR3 protein. The sample consists of about 42,000 distinct CDR3 sequences, roughly 2.6% of them appearing once. Sequencing was done on a sample of blood, either unsorted or a sorted T cell fraction (not recorded which). All receptors derive from a male donor with ankylosing spondylitis or in good health (not recorded which).

This clonotype was recorded at least ten times. The chain is built from TRBV9 and TRBJ2-1; a weak D match, TRBD2 (6 bases). CDR1 and CDR2 (germline): SGDLS, YYNGEE. Trimming removed 6 bases from V and 0 bases from J, with 16 bases in between. The CDR3 is 16 amino acids. CDR3 residues: CASTPDGGSSYNEQFF. CDR3 sequence (DNA): TGTGCCAGCACCCCTGATGGGGGGAGCTCCTACAATGAGCAGTTCTTC.

Regarding this clonotype: This could be a read error, since a much larger clone is one nucleotide away. The chain employs TRBV9 and TRBJ2-1, with 10 bases fitting TRBD2. This CDR3 contains 17 residues. CDR1 SGDLS and CDR2 YYNGEE come from the germline V gene. The V gene end was trimmed by 1 base and the J gene end by 3 bases; junction bases not matched to a gene: 7. This CDR3 is CASSVMGRTSGYNEQFF. CDR3 DNA: TGTGCCAGCAGCGTAATGGGCCGGACTAGCGGCTACAATGAGCAGTTCTTC.

This clonotype was seen at least ten times. V is TRBV9 and J is TRBJ2-2; 7 bases fit TRBD1. This CDR3 has 13 residues. The trim removed 1 base at V and 6 bases at J, leaving 0 bases unmatched. Per germline, CDR1 SGDLS and CDR2 YYNGEE. CDR3 in amino acids: CASSVTGAGELFF. The DNA for the CDR3 is TGTGCCAGCAGCGTAACAGGGGCCGGGGAGCTGTTTTTT. Looking up the rest from reference TRBV9 and TRBJ2-2 gives the full variable domain: DSGVTQTPKHLITATGQRVTLRCSPRSGDLSVYWYQQSLDQGLQFLIQYYNGEERAKGNILERFSAQQFPDLHSELNLSSLELGDSALYFCASSVTGAGELFFGEGSRLTVL.

This clonotype was seen ten or more times. This chain connects TRBV9 to TRBJ2-3, with 11 bases lining up with TRBD1. V lost 4 bases and J lost 3; bases outside the gene matches: 4. This CDR3 is built from 15 residues. Germline loops: CDR1 SGDLS, CDR2 YYNGEE. The DNA of the CDR3 is TGTGCCAGCAGCTTTGGACAGGGGGCAACAGATACGCAGTATTTT. Translation gives CASSFGQGATDTQYF. Variable domain in full (rest from reference TRBV9 and TRBJ2-3): DSGVTQTPKHLITATGQRVTLRCSPRSGDLSVYWYQQSLDQGLQFLIQYYNGEERAKGNILERFSAQQFPDLHSELNLSSLELGDSALYFCASSFGQGATDTQYFGPGTRLTVL.

The table lists this clonotype with many counts. The chain employs TRBV9 and TRBJ2-2; D may be TRBD2 (6 bases). The CDR3 has 16 amino acids. V shed 0 bases and J shed 1 base, with 10 bases lying between them. From germline, CDR1 is SGDLS and CDR2 YYNGEE. In nucleotides, the CDR3 is TGTGCCAGCAGCGTAGTAACGGGAGTGAACACCGGGGAGCTGTTTTTT. Its protein product is CASSVVTGVNTGELFF.

This clonotype was recorded many times. CDR3 sequence: CASSLDSFAYEQYF. In nucleotides, the CDR3 is TGTGCCAGCAGCCTGGACAGCTTTGCCTACGAGCAGTACTTC. The chain recombines TRBV9 with TRBJ2-7; D is perhaps TRBD1 (6 bases). V was trimmed by 4 bases and J by 2 bases, leaving 13 bases between them. CDR3 size: 14 residues. Germline V gene data show CDR1 as SGDLS and CDR2 as YYNGEE.

This clonotype was seen ten or more times. V and J are TRBV14 and TRBJ2-5; 9 bases are shared with TRBD1. The CDR3 extends over 17 amino acids. Germline V gene sequence: CDR1 SGHDN, CDR2 FVKESK. J gave up 4 bases and V 7 bases, and 16 bases lay outside the gene matches. In nucleotides, the CDR3 is TGTGCCAGCATTCCGGGTTACAGGGGGCGATGTCTAGAGACCCAGTACTTC. Its protein is CASIPGYRGRCLETQYF. The whole variable domain, remainder taken from reference TRBV14 and TRBJ2-5, is EAGVTQFPSHSVIEKGQTVTLRCDPISGHDNLYWYRRVMGKEIKFLLHFVKESKQDESGMPNNRFLAERTGGTYSTLKVQPAELEDSGVYFCASIPGYRGRCLETQYFGPGTRLLVL.

This clonotype has a count of ten or more. The chain has TRBV9 and TRBJ2-5; TRBD2 aligns across 9 bases. This CDR3 has 17 amino acids. The germline V gene encodes CDR1 SGDLS and CDR2 YYNGEE. The ends lost 2 bases at V and 2 bases at J; junction bases unmatched: 10. CDR3: CASSVKAGGLKQETQYF. DNA of the CDR3: TGTGCCAGCAGCGTTAAGGCGGGAGGGCTAAAGCAAGAGACCCAGTACTTC.

At least ten counts were recorded for this clonotype. The V call is TRBV9, the J call TRBJ2-5, with D tentatively TRBD2 (6 bases). The V gene lost 4 bases and the J gene lost 5 bases, with 15 bases spanning the gap. This CDR3 has 14 amino acids. Germline CDR1 SGDLS, CDR2 YYNGEE. The CDR3 sequence: CASSRATRTETQYF. DNA for the CDR3: TGTGCCAGCAGCCGGGCGACTAGAACCGAGACCCAGTACTTC.

This clonotype was observed at least ten times. The chain recombines TRBV9 with TRBJ1-1; 10 bases match TRBD1. The V segment lost 0 bases and the J segment 10 bases; nucleotides outside the gene matches: 18. The CDR3 covers 18 residues. CDR1 and CDR2 (germline): SGDLS, YYNGEE. CDR3 bases: TGTGCCAGCAGCGTAGATATTGGGACCGGGACAGGGGTGAGTGGAGCTTTCTTT. Translating it yields CASSVDIGTGTGVSGAFF.